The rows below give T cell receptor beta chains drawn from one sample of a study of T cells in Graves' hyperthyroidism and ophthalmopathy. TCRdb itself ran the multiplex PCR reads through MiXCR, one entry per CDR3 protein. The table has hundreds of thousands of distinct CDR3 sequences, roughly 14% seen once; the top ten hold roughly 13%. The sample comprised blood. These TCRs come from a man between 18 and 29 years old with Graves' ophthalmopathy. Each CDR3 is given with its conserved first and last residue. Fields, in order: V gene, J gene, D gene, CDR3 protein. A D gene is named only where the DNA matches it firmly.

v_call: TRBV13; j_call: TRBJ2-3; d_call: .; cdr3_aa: CASSGGGDTDTQYF
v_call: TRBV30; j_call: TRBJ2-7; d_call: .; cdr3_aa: CAWSLGGDYEQYF
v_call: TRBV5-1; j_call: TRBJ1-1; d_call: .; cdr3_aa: CASSFKPRETTEAFF
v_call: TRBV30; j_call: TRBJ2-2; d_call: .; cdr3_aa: CAWGTPQNTGELFF
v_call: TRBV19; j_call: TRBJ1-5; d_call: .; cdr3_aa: CASSIDDRFGLTQPQHF
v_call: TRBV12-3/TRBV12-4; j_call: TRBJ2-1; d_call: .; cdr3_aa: CASSLGPGNNEQFF
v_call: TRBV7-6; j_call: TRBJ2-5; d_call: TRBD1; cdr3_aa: CASRPTGGETQYF
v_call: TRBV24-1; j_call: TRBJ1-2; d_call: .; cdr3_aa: CATSSGIGGYTF
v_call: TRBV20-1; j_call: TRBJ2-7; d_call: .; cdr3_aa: CSARDFSQPYEQYF
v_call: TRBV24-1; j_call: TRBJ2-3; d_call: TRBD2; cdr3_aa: CATSDTIREGLNTQYF
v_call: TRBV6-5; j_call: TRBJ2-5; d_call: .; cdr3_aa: CASSYSSLVAATQYF
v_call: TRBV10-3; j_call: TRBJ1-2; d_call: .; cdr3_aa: CAISESQGGSRGYTF
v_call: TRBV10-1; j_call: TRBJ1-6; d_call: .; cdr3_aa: CASSEGNSPLHF
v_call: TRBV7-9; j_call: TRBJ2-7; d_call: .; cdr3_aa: CASSSDSYSYEQYF
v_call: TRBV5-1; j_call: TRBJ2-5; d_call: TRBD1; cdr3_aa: CASSWGQPQETQYF
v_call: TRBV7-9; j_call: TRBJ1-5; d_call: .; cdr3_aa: CASSLEQEDQPQHF
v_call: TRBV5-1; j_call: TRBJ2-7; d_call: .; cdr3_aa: CASSLVDSLSGLYEQYF
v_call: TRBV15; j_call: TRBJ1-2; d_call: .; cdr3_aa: CATSRDSGVLLYGYTF
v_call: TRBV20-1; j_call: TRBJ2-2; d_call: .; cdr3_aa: CSAERVGGTGELFF
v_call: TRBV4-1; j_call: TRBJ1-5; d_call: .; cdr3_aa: CASSQDPAESNQPQHF
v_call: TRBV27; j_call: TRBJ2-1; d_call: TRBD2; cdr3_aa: CASNPLVAGTPEQFF
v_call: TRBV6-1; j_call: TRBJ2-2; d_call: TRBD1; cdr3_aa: CASLMLQGAWELFF
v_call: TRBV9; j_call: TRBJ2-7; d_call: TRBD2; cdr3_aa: CASSPTSGRDEQYF
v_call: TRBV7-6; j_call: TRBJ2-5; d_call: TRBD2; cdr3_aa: CAGSLEAGDETQYF
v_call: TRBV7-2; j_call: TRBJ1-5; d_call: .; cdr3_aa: CASSLEALGPQHF
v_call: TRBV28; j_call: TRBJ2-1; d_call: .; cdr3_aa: CASSITRSEQFF
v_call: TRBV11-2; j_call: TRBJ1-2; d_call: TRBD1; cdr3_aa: CASSIRQGLGYTF
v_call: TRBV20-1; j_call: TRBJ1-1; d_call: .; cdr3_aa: CSAYREVEAFF
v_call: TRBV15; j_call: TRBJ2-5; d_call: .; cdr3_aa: CATSLFSGGSYQETQYF
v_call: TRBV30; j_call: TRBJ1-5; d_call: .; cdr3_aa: CAWSGGSNQPQHF
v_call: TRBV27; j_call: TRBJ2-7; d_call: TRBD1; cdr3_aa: CAIGIRGPSYEQYF
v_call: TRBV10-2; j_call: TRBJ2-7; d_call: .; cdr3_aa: CASSDSTGSYEQYF
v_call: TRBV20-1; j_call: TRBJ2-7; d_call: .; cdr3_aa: CSARVKGDQLYGQYF
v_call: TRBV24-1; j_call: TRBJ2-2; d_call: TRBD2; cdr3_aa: CATRSSGENTGELFF
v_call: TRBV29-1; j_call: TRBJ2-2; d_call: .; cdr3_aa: CSVGQGNTGELFF
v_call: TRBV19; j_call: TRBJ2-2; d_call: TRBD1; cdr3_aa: CASTSGQETGELFF
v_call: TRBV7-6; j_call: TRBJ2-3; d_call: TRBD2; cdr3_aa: CASSLNSGGTDTQYF
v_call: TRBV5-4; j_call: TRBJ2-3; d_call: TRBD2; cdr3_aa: CASSFSGVGDTQYF
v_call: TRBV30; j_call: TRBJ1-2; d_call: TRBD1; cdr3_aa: CAWTPPRTGENYGYTF
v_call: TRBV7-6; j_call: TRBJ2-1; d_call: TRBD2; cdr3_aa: CASSLYPDGGNEQFF
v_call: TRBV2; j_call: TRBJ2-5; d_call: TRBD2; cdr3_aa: CASRGTIEYQETQYF
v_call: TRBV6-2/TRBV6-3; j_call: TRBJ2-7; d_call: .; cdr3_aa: CASSYSTGGYEQYF
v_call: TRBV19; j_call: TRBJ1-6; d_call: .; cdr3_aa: CASSTRIGGFNSPLHF
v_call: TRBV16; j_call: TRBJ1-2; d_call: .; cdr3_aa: CASSPSALNYGYTF
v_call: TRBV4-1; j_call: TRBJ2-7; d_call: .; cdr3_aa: CASSQDREGVYEQYF
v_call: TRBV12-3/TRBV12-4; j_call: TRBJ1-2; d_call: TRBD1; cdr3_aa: CASSPPGGSGGYTF
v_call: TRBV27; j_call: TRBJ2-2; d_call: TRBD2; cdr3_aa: CASSHTPRTRGLAGELFF
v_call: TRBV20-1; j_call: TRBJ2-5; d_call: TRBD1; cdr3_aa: CSARNSGTVRETQYF
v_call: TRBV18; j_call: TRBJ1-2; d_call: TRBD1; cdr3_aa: CASSPGGDRASYGYTF
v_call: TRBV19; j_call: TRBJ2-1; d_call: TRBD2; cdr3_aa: CASSSEGLAGTEQFF
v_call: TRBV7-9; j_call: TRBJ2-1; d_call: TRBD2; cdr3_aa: CASSTGLAYNEQFF
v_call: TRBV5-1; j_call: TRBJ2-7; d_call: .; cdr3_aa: CASSLDGRPSFYEQYF
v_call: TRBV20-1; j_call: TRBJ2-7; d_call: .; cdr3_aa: CSASDAGGQSYEQYF
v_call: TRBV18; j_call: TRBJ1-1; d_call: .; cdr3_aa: CASSLQNMNTEAFF
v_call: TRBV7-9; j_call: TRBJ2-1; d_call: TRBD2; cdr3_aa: CASSSLAGGPKEQFF
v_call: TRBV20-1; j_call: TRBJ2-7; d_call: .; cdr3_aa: CSARDGRGHYEQYF
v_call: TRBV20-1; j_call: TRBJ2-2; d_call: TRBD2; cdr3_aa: CSARGLANTGELFF
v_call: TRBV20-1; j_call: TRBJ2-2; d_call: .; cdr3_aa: CSAITALGTGELFF